This TCR beta chain is from a study of blood T cell repertoires in COVID-19. Study-level background: Samples representing acute and convalescent COVID-19 were sourced from the United States, Italy and Spain.

Clones were sequenced by immunoSEQ multiplex PCR, and TCRdb holds only the in-frame ones, with some missing. The sample carries 150,000 to 200,000 clones, roughly 85% recorded once. Trimming removed 5 bases from V and 0 bases from J; junction bases left unmatched: 11. The germline V gene encodes CDR1 SEHNR and CDR2 FQNEAQ (reference sequence). The CDR3 is 19 amino acids. J is TRBJ2-6 and V is TRBV7-9; 9 positions agree with TRBD1. What was sequenced was PBMCs or T cells enriched from blood (not recorded which). The TCR sequence derives from a woman aged 18-29 years who had recovered from COVID-19. The CDR3 region has the DNA TGTGCCAGCAGCCCACCCCGGGACAGGGCCACCTCTGGGGCCAACGTCCTGACTTTC. Its translation is CASSPPRDRATSGANVLTF.